The rows below give T cell receptor beta chains drawn from one sample of a study of blood T cell repertoires in COVID-19. Clones were read by immunoSEQ multiplex PCR, and TCRdb kept only the in-frame ones, dropping some. The sample includes 95,000 to 110,000 clones, roughly 84% of them seen just once. Sequenced sample: peripheral blood. These receptors originate from a human donor in a cohort sampled during active or convalescent COVID-19. Each CDR3 is given without its conserved first and last residue.

j_call: TRBJ2-3; v_call: TRBV7-2; cdr3_aa: ASSPRPGGTDTQY
j_call: TRBJ1-1; v_call: TRBV10-3; cdr3_aa: AIRERGLYPEAF
j_call: TRBJ2-1; v_call: TRBV12-3/TRBV12-4; cdr3_aa: ASSSNRGNEQF
j_call: TRBJ2-3; v_call: TRBV7-2; cdr3_aa: ASSLGRDTQY
j_call: TRBJ1-1; v_call: TRBV21-1; cdr3_aa: ASSPPTDPEKAEAF
j_call: TRBJ2-2; v_call: TRBV19; cdr3_aa: ASRDRPNTGELF
j_call: TRBJ1-5; v_call: TRBV7-2; cdr3_aa: ASSSRPGSLNSNQPQH
j_call: TRBJ2-2; v_call: TRBV6-1; cdr3_aa: ASSEASTGTGELF
j_call: TRBJ2-1; v_call: TRBV6-5; cdr3_aa: ASRASGGNEQF
j_call: TRBJ1-2; v_call: TRBV12-5; cdr3_aa: ASGPPGEGGYT
j_call: TRBJ1-4; v_call: TRBV5-6; cdr3_aa: ASSSPGQGRTAGTEKLF
j_call: TRBJ1-2; v_call: TRBV7-5; cdr3_aa: VRSSTGDRGRYGYT
j_call: TRBJ2-3; v_call: TRBV7-3; cdr3_aa: ASSRRRGFQDTQY
j_call: TRBJ1-4; v_call: TRBV4-3; cdr3_aa: ASSPPGLGAGNEKLF
j_call: TRBJ2-3; v_call: TRBV27; cdr3_aa: ASSLSGATSTDTQY
j_call: TRBJ2-7; v_call: TRBV30; cdr3_aa: AWSVGVTGSYEQY
j_call: TRBJ2-2; v_call: TRBV14; cdr3_aa: ASSPGNTGELF
j_call: TRBJ1-2; v_call: TRBV19; cdr3_aa: ASMATGVRGYT
j_call: TRBJ2-2; v_call: TRBV24-1; cdr3_aa: ATSDVRVAGELF
j_call: TRBJ1-2; v_call: TRBV24-1; cdr3_aa: ATSGAGSNYGYT
j_call: TRBJ2-7; v_call: TRBV7-7; cdr3_aa: ASSLLSPYEQY
j_call: TRBJ2-3; v_call: TRBV10-3; cdr3_aa: AISPGGTGGADTQY
j_call: TRBJ1-2; v_call: TRBV27; cdr3_aa: ASGSARLHGYT
j_call: TRBJ2-2; v_call: TRBV5-1; cdr3_aa: ASSLGGGTALNTGELF
j_call: TRBJ2-6; v_call: TRBV5-1; cdr3_aa: ASSFLPGQGAGANVLT
j_call: TRBJ1-6; v_call: TRBV2; cdr3_aa: ASARGYRSPLH
j_call: TRBJ1-1; v_call: TRBV6-5; cdr3_aa: ASSFDSDTEAF